This TCR beta chain was identified during a study of human T cells and chemical hapten exposure. TCRdb reanalysed the RACE reads using MiXCR and keeps one entry per CDR3 protein. The sample yields some 110,000 distinct CDR3 sequences, over 9% seen once. Time point indicated: patch test 3, about 24 weeks after DPC sensitization. Treatment given: therapeutic diphenylcyclopropenone sensitization with weekly scalp DPC. The CDR3 spans 16 residues. Per the germline V gene, CDR1 is MDHEN and CDR2 is SYDVKM. V shed 2 bases and J 4 bases; nucleotides not matched to a gene: 5. The material was whole blood, obtained in connection with sensitization to the hapten diphenylcyclopropenone (DPC). The origin of this receptor is a woman aged 45-65 years with alopecia areata. Some clones in this sample may be carry-over from other donors' samples. This rearrangement joins TRBV28 to TRBJ2-4, with TRBD2 matching 10 bases. The DNA of the CDR3 is TGTGCCAGCAGTTTAATGGCTAGCGGGGGTAAAAACATTCAGTACTTC. It encodes CASSLMASGGKNIQYF.